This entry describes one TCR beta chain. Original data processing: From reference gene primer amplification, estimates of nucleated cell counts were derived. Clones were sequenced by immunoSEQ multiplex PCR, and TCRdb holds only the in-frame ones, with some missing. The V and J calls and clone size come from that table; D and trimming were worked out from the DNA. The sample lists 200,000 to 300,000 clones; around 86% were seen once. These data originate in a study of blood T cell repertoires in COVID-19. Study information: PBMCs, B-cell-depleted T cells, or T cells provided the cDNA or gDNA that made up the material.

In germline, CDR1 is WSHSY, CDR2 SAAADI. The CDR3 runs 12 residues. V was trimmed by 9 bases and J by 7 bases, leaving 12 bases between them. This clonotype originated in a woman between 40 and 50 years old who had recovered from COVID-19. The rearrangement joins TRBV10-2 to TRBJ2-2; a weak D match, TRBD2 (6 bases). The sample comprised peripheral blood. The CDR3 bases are TGCGCCAGTGAGGCGGGGAACGGGGAGCTGTTTTTT. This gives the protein CASEAGNGELFF.